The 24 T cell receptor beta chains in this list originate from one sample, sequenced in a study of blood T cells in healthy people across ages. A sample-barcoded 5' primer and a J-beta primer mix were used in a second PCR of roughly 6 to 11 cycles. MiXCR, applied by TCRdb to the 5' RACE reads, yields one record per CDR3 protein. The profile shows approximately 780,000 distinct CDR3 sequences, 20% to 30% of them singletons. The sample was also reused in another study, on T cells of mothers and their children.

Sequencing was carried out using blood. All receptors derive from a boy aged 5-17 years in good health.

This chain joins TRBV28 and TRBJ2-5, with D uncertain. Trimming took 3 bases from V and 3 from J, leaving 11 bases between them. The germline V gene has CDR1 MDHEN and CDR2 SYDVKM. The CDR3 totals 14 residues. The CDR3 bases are TGTGCCAGCAGTTTCGCCAACGCCGAAGAGACCCAGTACTTC. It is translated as CASSFANAEETQYF.

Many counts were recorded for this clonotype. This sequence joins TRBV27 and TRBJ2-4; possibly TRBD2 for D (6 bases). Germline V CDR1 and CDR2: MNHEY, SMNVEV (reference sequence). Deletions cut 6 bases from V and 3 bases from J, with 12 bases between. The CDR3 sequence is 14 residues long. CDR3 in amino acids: CASSRDLGKNIQYF. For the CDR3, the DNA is TGTGCCAGCAGCCGGGACTTAGGCAAAAACATTCAGTACTTC.

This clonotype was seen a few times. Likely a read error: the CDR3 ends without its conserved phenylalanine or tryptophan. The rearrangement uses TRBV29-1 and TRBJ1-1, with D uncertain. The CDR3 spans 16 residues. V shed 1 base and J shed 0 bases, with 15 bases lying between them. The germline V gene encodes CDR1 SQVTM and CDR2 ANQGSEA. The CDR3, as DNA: TGCAGCGTTGAAGGGGAGCGAGGCCTCATGAACACTGAAGCTTTCCTT. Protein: CSVEGERGLMNTEAFL.

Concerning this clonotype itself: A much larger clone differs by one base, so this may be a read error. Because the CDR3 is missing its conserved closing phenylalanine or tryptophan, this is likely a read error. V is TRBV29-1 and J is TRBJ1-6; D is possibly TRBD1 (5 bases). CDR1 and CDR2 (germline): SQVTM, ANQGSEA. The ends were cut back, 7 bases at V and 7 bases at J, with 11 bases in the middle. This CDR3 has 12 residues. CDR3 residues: CSASGANSPLHS. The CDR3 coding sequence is TGCAGCGCCTCCGGGGCAAATTCACCCCTCCACTCT.

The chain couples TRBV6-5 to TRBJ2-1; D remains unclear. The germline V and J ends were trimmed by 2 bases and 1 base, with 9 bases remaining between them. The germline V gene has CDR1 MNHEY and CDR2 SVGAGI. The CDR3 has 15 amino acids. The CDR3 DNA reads TGTGCCAGCAGTTACGATTACCAGTCCTACAATGAGCAGTTCTTC. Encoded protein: CASSYDYQSYNEQFF.

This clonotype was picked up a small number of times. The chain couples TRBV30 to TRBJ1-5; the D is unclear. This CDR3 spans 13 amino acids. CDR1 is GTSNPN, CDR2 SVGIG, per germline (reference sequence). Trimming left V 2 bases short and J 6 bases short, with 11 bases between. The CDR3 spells CAWSMTTGQPQHF. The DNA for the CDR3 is TGTGCCTGGAGTATGACTACCGGTCAGCCCCAGCATTTT.

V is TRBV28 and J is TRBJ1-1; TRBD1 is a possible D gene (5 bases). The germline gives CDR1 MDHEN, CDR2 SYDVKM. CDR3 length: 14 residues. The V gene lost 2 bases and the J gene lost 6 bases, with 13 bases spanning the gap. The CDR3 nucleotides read TGTGCCAGCAGTTTAATTGGGGGGGACCCTGAAGCTTTCTTT. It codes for CASSLIGGDPEAFF.

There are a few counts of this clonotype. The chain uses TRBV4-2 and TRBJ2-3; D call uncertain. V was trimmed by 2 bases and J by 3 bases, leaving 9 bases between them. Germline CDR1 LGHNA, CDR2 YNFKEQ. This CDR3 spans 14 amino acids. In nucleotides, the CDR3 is TGTGCCAGCAGCCAATCAAGTGTGACAGATACGCAGTATTTT. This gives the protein CASSQSSVTDTQYF.

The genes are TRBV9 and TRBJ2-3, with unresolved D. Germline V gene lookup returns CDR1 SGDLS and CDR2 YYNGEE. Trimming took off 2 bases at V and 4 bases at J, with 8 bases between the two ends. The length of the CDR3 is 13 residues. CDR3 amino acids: CASSVGFPDTQYF. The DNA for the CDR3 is TGTGCCAGCAGCGTGGGGTTCCCAGATACGCAGTATTTT.

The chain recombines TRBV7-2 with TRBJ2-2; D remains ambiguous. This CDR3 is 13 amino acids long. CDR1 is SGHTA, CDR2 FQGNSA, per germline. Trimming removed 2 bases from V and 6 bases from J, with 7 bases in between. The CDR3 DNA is TGTGCCAGCAGCTTAATCGCCGCCGGGGAGCTGTTTTTT. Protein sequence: CASSLIAAGELFF.

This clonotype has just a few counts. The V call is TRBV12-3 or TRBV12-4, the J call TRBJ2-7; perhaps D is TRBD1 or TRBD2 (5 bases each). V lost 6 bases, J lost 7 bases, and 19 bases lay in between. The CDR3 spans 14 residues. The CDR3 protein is CASSLRATGGEQYF. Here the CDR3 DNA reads TGTGCCAGCAGCCTGAGGGCTACAGGTGGGGAGCAGTACTTC.

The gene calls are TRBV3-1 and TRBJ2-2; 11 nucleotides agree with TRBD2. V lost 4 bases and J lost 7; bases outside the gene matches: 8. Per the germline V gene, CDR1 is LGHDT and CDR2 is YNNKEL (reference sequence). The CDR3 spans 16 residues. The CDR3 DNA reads TGTGCCAGCAGCCTCGAGCTAGCGGGAGGAAACGGGGAGCTGTTTTTT. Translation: CASSLELAGGNGELFF.

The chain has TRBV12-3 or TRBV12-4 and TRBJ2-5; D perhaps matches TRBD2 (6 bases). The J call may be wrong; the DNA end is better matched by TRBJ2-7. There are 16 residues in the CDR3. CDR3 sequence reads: CASSQRPGARSYEQYF. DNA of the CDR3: TGTGCCAGCAGCCAACGGCCGGGAGCCCGATCCTACGAGCAGTACTTC.

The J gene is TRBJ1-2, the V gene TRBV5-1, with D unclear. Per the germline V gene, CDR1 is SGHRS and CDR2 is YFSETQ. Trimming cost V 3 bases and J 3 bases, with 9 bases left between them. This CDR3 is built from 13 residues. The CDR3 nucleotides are TGCGCCAGCAGCTCCGGGGTATACTATGGCTACACCTTC. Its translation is CASSSGVYYGYTF.

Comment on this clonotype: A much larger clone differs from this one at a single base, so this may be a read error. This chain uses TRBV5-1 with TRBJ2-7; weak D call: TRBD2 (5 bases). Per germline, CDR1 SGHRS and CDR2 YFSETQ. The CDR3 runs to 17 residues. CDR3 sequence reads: CASSYTLGPSDSYGQYF. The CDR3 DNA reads TGCGCCAGCAGTTACACTCTGGGCCCCTCGGACTCCTACGGGCAGTACTTC. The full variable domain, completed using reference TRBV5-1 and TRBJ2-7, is KAGVTQTPRYLIKTRGQQVTLSCSPISGHRSVSWYQQTPGQGLQFLFEYFSETQRNKGNFPGRFSGRQFSNSRSEMNVSTLELGDSALYLCASSYTLGPSDSYGQYFGPGTRLTVT.

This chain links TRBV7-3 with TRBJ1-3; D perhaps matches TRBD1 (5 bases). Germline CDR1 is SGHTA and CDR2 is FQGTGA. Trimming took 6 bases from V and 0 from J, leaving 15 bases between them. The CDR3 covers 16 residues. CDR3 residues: CASSTGPGSSGNTIYF. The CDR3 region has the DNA TGTGCCAGCAGTACAGGCCCTGGATCCTCTGGAAACACCATATATTTT. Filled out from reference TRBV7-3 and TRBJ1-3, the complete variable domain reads GAGVSQTPSNKVTEKGKYVELRCDPISGHTALYWYRQSLGQGPEFLIYFQGTGAADDSGLPNDRFFAVRPEGSVSTLKIQRTERGDSAVYLCASSTGPGSSGNTIYFGEGSWLTVV.

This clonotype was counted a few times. The CDR3 protein is CASTAGDQETQYF. In DNA, the CDR3 is TGTGCCAGCACGGCGGGGGACCAAGAGACCCAGTACTTC. The chain has TRBV9 and TRBJ2-5; 7 nucleotides agree with TRBD2. V lost 6 bases and J lost 0; bases outside the gene matches: 2. The CDR3 covers 13 residues. Looked up from germline, CDR1 is SGDLS and CDR2 is YYNGEE.

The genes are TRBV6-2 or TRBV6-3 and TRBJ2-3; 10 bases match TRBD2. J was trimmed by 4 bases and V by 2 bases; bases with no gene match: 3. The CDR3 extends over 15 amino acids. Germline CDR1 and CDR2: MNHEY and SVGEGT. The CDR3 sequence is CASSYLAGAPDTQYF. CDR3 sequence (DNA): TGTGCCAGCAGTTACCTAGCGGGGGCACCAGATACGCAGTATTTT.

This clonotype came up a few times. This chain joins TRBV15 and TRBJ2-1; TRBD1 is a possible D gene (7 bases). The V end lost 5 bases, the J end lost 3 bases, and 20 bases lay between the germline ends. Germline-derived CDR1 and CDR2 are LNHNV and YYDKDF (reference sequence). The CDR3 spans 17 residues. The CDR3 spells CATSLARQGGYYNEQFF. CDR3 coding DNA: TGTGCCACCAGCTTGGCCCGACAGGGAGGCTACTACAATGAGCAGTTCTTC. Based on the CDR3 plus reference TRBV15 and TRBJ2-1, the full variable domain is DAMVIQNPRYQVTQFGKPVTLSCSQTLNHNVMYWYQQKSSQAPKLLFHYYDKDFNNEADTPDNFQSRRPNTSFCFLDIRSPGLGDTAMYLCATSLARQGGYYNEQFFGPGTRLTVL.

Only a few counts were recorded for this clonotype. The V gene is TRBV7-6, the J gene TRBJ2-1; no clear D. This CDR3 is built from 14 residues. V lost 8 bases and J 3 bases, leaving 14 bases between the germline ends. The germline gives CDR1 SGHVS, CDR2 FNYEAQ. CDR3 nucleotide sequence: TGTGCCAGCTCGAGGCCAGCGCTCTACAATGAGCAGTTCTTC. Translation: CASSRPALYNEQFF.

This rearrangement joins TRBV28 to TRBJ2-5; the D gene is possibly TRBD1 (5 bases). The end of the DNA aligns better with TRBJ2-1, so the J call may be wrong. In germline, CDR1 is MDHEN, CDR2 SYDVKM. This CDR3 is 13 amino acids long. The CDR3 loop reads CASSFVRVGEQFF. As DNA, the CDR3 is TGTGCCAGCAGTTTCGTCAGGGTAGGAGAGCAGTTCTTC.

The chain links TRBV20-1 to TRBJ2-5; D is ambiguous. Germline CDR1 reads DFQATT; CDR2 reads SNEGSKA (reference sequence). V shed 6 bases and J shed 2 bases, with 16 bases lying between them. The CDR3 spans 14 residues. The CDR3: CSAINLLDQETQYF. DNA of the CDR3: TGCAGTGCCATTAATTTACTGGATCAAGAGACCCAGTACTTC.

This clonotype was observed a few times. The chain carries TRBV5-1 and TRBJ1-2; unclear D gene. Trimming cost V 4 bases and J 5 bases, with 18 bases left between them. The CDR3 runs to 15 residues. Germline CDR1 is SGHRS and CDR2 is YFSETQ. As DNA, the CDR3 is TGCGCCAGCAGCGGGAGATCTCTTGGAGCTTATGGCTACACCTTC. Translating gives CASSGRSLGAYGYTF.

The CDR3 spells CASRETGANGELFF. CDR3 in DNA: TGTGCCAGCAGGGAGACAGGGGCGAACGGGGAGCTGTTTTTT. This rearrangement joins TRBV2 to TRBJ2-2; 8 bases match TRBD1. Germline assignment: CDR1 SNHLY and CDR2 FYNNEI. The CDR3 is 14 residues long. J was trimmed by 7 bases and V by 6 bases; bases with no gene match: 7.